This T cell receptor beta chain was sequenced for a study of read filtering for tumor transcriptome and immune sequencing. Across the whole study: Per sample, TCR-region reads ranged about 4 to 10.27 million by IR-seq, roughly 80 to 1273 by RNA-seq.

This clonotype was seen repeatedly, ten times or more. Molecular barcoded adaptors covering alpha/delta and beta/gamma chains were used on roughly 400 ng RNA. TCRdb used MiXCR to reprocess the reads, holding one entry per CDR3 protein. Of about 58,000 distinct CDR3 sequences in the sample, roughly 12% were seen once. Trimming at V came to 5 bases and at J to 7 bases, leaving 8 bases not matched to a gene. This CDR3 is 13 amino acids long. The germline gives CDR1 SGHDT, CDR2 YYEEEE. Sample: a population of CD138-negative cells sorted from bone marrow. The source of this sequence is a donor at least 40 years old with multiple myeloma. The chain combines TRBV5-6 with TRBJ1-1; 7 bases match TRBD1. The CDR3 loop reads CASSIQGGDEAFF. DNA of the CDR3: TGTGCCAGCAGTATTCAGGGGGGGGATGAAGCTTTCTTT.